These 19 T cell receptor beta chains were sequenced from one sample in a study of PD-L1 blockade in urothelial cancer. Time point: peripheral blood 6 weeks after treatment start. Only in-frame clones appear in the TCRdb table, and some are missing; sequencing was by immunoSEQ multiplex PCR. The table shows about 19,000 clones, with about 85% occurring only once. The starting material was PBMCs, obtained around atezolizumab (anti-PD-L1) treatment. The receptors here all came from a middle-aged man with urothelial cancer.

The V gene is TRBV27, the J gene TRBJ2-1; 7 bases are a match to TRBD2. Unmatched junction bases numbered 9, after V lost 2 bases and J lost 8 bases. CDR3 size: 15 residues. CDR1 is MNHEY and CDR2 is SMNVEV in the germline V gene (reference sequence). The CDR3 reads CASSLVGGSAYEQFF. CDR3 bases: TGTGCCAGCAGTTTAGTCGGGGGGTCGGCCTATGAGCAGTTCTTC.

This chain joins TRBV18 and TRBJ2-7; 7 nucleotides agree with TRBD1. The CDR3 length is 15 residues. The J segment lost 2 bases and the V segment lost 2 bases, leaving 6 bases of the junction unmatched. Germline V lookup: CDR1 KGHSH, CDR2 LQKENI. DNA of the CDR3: TGTGCCAGCTCACCATTGGACAGGAGGACCTACGAGCAGTACTTC. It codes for CASSPLDRRTYEQYF.

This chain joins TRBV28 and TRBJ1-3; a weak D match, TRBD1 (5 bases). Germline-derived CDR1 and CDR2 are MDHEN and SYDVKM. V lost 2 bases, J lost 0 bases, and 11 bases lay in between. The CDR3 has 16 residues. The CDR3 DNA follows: TGTGCCAGCAGTTTAGGCGGGGCGTCCTCTGGAAACACCATATATTTT. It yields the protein CASSLGGASSGNTIYF.

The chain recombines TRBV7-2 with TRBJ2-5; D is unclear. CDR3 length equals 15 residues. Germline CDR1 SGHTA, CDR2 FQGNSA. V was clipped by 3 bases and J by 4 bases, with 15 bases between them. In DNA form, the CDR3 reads TGTGCCAGCAGCTTGGCCGCGACACATACAGAGACCCAGTACTTC. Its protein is CASSLAATHTETQYF.

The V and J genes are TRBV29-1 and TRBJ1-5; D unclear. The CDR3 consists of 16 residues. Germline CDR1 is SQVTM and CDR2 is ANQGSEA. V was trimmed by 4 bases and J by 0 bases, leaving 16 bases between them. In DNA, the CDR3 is TGCAGCGTTGGTGAGTCGGCGGATTTTAGCAATCAGCCCCAGCATTTT. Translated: CSVGESADFSNQPQHF.

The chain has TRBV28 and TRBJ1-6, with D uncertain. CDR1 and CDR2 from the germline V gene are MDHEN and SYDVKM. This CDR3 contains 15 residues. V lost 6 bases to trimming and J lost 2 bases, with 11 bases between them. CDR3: CASSSGNTYNSPLHF. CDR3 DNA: TGTGCCAGCAGCAGTGGCAATACCTATAATTCACCCCTCCACTTT.

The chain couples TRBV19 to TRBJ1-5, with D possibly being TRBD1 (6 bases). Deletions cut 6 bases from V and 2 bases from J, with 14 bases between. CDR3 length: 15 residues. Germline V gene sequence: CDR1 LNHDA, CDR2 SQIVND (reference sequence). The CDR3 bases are TGTGCCAGTAGCGTCATCGCAGGGGGCAATCAGCCCCAGCATTTT. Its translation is CASSVIAGGNQPQHF. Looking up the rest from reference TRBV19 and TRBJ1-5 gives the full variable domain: DGGITQSPKYLFRKEGQNVTLSCEQNLNHDAMYWYRQDPGQGLRLIYYSQIVNDFQKGDIAEGYSVSREKKESFPLTVTSAQKNPTAFYLCASSVIAGGNQPQHFGDGTRLSIL.

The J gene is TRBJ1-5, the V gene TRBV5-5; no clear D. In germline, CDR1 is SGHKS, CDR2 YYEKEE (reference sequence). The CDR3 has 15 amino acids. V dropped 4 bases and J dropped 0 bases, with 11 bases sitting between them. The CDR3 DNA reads TGTGCCAGCAGCGCGACGGGGAGTAGCAATCAGCCCCAGCATTTT. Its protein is CASSATGSSNQPQHF.

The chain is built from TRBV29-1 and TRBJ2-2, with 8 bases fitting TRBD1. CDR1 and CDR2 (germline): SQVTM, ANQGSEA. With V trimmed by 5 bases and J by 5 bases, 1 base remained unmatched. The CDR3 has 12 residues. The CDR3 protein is CSVWTGTGELFF. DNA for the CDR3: TGCAGCGTTTGGACAGGGACCGGGGAGCTGTTTTTT.

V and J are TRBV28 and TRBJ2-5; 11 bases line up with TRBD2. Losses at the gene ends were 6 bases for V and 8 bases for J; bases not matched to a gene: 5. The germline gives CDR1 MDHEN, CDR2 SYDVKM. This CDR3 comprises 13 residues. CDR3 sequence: CASSIAGGPTQYF. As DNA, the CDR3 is TGTGCCAGCAGCATAGCGGGGGGGCCAACCCAGTACTTC.

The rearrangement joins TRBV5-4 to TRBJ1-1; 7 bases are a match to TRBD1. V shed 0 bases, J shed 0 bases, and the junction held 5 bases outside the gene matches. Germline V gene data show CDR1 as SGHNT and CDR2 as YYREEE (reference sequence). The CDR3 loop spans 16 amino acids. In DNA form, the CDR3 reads TGTGCCAGCAGCTTGGGACAGGGTATCATGAACACTGAAGCTTTCTTT. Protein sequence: CASSLGQGIMNTEAFF. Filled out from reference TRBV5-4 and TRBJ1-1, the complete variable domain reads ETGVTQSPTHLIKTRGQQVTLRCSSQSGHNTVSWYQQALGQGPQFIFQYYREEENGRGNFPPRFSGLQFPNYSSELNVNALELDDSALYLCASSLGQGIMNTEAFFGQGTRLTVV.

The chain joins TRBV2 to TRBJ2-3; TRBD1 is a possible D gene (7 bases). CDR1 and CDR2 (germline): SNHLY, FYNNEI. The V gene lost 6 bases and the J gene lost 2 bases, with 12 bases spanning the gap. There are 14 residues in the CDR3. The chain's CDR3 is CASRGGGTTDTQYF. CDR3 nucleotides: TGTGCCAGCAGAGGGGGCGGGACCACAGATACGCAGTATTTT.

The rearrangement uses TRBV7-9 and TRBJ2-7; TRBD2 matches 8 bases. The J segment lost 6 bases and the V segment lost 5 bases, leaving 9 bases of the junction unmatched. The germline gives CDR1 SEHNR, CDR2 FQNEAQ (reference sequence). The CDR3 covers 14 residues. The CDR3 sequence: CASSPTGGVGEQYF. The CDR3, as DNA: TGTGCCAGCAGCCCTACGGGGGGGGTTGGCGAGCAGTACTTC.

CDR3 nucleotide sequence: TGTGCTAGTGGTGTCACAGGGGGAACTGAAGCTTTCTTT. Residues: CASGVTGGTEAFF. The chain couples TRBV12-5 to TRBJ1-1; 8 nucleotides match TRBD1. CDR1 LGHNT and CDR2 FRNRAP come from the germline V gene. With V trimmed by 5 bases and J by 5 bases, 4 bases remained unmatched. CDR3 length equals 13 residues.

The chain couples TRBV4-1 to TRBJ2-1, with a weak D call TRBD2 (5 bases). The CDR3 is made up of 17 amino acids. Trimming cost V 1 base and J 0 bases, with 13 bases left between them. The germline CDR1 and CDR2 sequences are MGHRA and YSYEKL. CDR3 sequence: CASSQVDLGVSYNEQFF. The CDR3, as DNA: TGCGCCAGCAGCCAAGTTGATTTGGGAGTCTCCTACAATGAGCAGTTCTTC.

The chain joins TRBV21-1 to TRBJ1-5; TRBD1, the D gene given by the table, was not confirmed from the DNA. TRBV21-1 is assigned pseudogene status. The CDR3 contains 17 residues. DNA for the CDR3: TGTGCCAGCAGCCCCCGGGACAGGAGAGATAGCAATCAGCCCCAGCATTTT. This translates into CASSPRDRRDSNQPQHF.

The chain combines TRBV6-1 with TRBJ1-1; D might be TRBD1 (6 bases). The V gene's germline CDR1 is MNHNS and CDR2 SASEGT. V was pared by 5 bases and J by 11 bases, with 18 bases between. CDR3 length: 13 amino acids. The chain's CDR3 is CASSHLPDSTAFF. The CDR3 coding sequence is TGTGCCAGCAGTCACCTGCCGGACAGCACGGCTTTCTTT.

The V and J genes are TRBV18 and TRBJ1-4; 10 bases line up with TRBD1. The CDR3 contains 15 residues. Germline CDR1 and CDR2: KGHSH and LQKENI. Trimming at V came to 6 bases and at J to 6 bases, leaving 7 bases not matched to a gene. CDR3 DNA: TGTGCCAGCTCCCGGGACAGGGGTCGAGATGAAAAACTGTTTTTT. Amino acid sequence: CASSRDRGRDEKLFF.

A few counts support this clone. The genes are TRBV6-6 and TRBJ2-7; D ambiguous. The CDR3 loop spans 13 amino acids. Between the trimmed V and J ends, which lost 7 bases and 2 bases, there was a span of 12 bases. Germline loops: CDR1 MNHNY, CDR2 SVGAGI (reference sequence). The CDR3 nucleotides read TGTGCCAGCACTAGTTCCCACCCCTACGAGCAGTACTTC. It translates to CASTSSHPYEQYF.